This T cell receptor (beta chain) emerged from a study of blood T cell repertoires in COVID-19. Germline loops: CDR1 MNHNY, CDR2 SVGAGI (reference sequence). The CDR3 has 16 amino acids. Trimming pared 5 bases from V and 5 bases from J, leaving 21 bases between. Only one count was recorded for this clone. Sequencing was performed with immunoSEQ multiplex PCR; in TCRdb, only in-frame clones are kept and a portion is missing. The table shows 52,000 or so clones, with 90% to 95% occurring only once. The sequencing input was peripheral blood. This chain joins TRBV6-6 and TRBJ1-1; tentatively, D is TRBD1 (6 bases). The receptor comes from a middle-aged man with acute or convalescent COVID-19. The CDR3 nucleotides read TGTGCCAGCAGTCCCTCCGAGGGGGAATTAGGGACTGAAGCTTTCTTT. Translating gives CASSPSEGELGTEAFF.